A single sample is the source of the 9 T cell receptor beta chains below, sequenced in a study of blood T cells in healthy people across ages. PCR was performed a second time for roughly 7 to 11 cycles using a sample-barcoded 5' primer and a J-beta primer mix. Each CDR3 protein gets one entry after TCRdb re-called the 5' RACE reads with MiXCR. The data show 600,000 to 800,000 distinct CDR3 sequences, around 52% seen once. The specimen sequenced was blood. These receptors were obtained from a woman at least 80 years old in good health.

The rearrangement uses TRBV18 and TRBJ2-1; maybe TRBD1 (6 bases). The closer fit of TRBJ2-7 to the DNA end suggests the J call may be wrong. The CDR3 extends over 14 amino acids. The germline V gene encodes CDR1 KGHSH and CDR2 LQKENI. This CDR3 reads CASSPPTGYNEQYF. CDR3 in DNA: TGTGCCAGCTCTCCCCCGACAGGTTACAATGAGCAGTACTTC.

This clonotype was counted between two and nine times. The chain has TRBV2 and TRBJ1-2, with 9 bases that match TRBD1. This CDR3 spans 15 amino acids. From germline, CDR1 is SNHLY and CDR2 FYNNEI. V dropped 5 bases and J dropped 4; count of bases not matched to a gene: 8. CDR3 region: CASSNTGQGIYGYTF. Written as DNA, the CDR3 is TGTGCCAGCAGTAACACCGGACAGGGGATCTATGGCTACACCTTC.

This sequence joins TRBV15 and TRBJ2-7; D possibly matches TRBD1 or TRBD2 (6 bases each). Trimming cost V 4 bases and J 4 bases, with 14 bases left between them. Looked up from germline, CDR1 is LNHNV and CDR2 is YYDKDF (reference sequence). This CDR3 is 14 amino acids long. The CDR3: CATSKGDSGYEQYF. CDR3 in DNA: TGTGCCACCAGCAAGGGGGATAGCGGATACGAGCAGTACTTC. The full variable domain, its missing parts supplied by reference TRBV15 and TRBJ2-7, is DAMVIQNPRYQVTQFGKPVTLSCSQTLNHNVMYWYQQKSSQAPKLLFHYYDKDFNNEADTPDNFQSRRPNTSFCFLDIRSPGLGDTAMYLCATSKGDSGYEQYFGPGTRLTVT.

This rearrangement joins TRBV25-1 to TRBJ2-3, with TRBD1 as a possible D gene (6 bases). Trimming stripped 3 bases from V and 6 bases from J, with 19 bases between. The CDR3 is 16 residues long. In germline, CDR1 is MGHDK, CDR2 SYGVNS. CDR3 sequence (DNA): TGTGCCAGCAGTGACCAGGGGACGGGCGGTACGGATACGCAGTATTTT. Translation: CASSDQGTGGTDTQYF.

The chain uses TRBV6-5 and TRBJ2-5; perhaps D is TRBD1 or TRBD2 (6 bases each). Germline V gives CDR1 MNHEY, CDR2 SVGAGI. The CDR3 runs to 16 residues. Deletions cut 2 bases from V and 1 base from J, with 14 bases between. CDR3 residues: CASSYLQGLGQETQYF. In DNA, the CDR3 is TGTGCCAGCAGTTACCTACAGGGACTGGGCCAAGAGACCCAGTACTTC.

This chain links TRBV7-2 with TRBJ2-3; D call uncertain. The CDR3 has 13 residues. V lost 5 bases to trimming and J lost 4 bases, with 10 bases between them. CDR1 and CDR2 from the germline V gene are SGHTA and FQGNSA. The CDR3 sequence is CASSPRPPDTQYF. The CDR3 DNA is TGTGCCAGCAGCCCCCGACCCCCAGATACGCAGTATTTT.

For the CDR3, the DNA is TGTGCCAGCAGCACTTCCACTATGAACACTGAAGCTTTCTTT. Its translation is CASSTSTMNTEAFF. The chain couples TRBV9 to TRBJ1-1; no clear D gene. The V gene's germline CDR1 is SGDLS and CDR2 YYNGEE. The CDR3 length is 14 residues. Trimming removed 4 bases from V and 0 bases from J, with 10 bases in between.

The chain recombines TRBV12-3 or TRBV12-4 with TRBJ1-5; D perhaps matches TRBD1 (6 bases). The V end was cut by 5 bases, the J end by 5 bases, with 16 bases between. CDR3 size: 15 residues. Here the CDR3 reads CASSQTGQLYQPQHF. For the CDR3, the DNA is TGTGCCAGCAGTCAGACCGGACAGCTTTATCAGCCCCAGCATTTT.

This clonotype was detected ten times or more. The V call is TRBV7-9, the J call TRBJ2-3; TRBD2 agrees at 8 bases. The CDR3 has 15 residues. Per germline, CDR1 SEHNR and CDR2 FQNEAQ (reference sequence). Trimming removed 6 bases from V and 2 bases from J; junction bases left unmatched: 7. CDR3 loop: CASSKLAAFTDTQYF. The CDR3 coding sequence is TGTGCCAGCAGTAAACTAGCGGCCTTCACAGATACGCAGTATTTT.